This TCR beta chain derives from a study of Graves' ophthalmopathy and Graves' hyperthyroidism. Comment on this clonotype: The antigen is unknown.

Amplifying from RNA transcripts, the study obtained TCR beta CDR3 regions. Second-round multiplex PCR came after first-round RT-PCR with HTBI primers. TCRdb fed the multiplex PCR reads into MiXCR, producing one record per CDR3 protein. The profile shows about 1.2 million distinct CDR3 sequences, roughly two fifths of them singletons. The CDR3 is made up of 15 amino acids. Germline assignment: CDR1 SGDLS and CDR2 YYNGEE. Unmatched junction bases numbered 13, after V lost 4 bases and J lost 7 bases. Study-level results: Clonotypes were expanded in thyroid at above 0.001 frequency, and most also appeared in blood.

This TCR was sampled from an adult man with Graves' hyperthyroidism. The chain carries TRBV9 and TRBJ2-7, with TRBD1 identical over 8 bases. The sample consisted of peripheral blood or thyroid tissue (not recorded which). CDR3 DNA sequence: TGTGCCAGCAGCCAAGACAGGGGACGCAATTGGGAGCAGTACTTC. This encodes CASSQDRGRNWEQYF.